The entry below describes one T cell receptor beta chain. These data are taken from a study of blood T cell repertoires in COVID-19. Study overall: Material from acute and convalescent COVID-19 was sourced from the United States, Italy and Spain. PBMCs, B-cell-depleted T cells, or T cells were the source of the cDNA or gDNA that made up the material.

V lost 3 bases and J 2 bases, leaving 10 bases between the germline ends. Germline CDR1 is LNHDA and CDR2 is SQIVND (reference sequence). The CDR3 loop spans 15 amino acids. In the original analysis: Estimates of nucleated cell counts were drawn from the amplification of reference gene primers. Some clones are missing from TCRdb's copy, which holds only in-frame ones; the method was immunoSEQ multiplex PCR. The V and J calls and clone size come from that table; D and trimming were worked out from the DNA. The data hold 120,000 to 150,000 clones, with 85% to 90% observed a single time. Sequencing was carried out using peripheral blood. V usage is TRBV19 and J usage is TRBJ1-4; D possibly corresponds to TRBD1 (5 bases). This receptor was identified in a woman between 45 and 65 years old with active or convalescent COVID-19. The CDR3 sequence: CASSIEWGTNEKLFF. CDR3 nucleotide sequence: TGTGCCAGTAGTATCGAGTGGGGCACTAATGAAAAACTGTTTTTT.